What follows are 4 T cell receptor beta chains derived from one specimen sequenced in a study of T cells after yellow fever vaccination. A single record per CDR3 protein comes from TCRdb applying MiXCR to the 5' RACE reads. This sample yields approximately 330,000 distinct CDR3 sequences, of which over 4% are seen a single time; approximately 25% belongs to the top ten. The sequenced sample was PBMCs, obtained 5 days after the yellow fever booster vaccination. These receptors originate from a man between 18 and 35 years old who received the YFV17D yellow fever vaccine.

A few counts support this clonotype. The chain couples TRBV6-2 or TRBV6-3 to TRBJ2-5, with 8 bases matching TRBD2. Germline V lookup: CDR1 MNHEY, CDR2 SVGEGT. V lost 4 bases to trimming and J lost 0 bases; unmatched junction nucleotides: 4. The CDR3 has 15 amino acids. The DNA for the CDR3 is TGTGCCAGCAGTTCGGGAGGGAGGAACCAAGAGACCCAGTACTTC. It encodes CASSSGGRNQETQYF.

Ten or more counts support this clonotype. The chain is built from TRBV2 and TRBJ1-2; TRBD1 matches 11 bases. The CDR3 runs to 12 residues. The germline V gene has CDR1 SNHLY and CDR2 FYNNEI. V gave up 6 bases and J gave up 13 bases; unmatched junction bases: 7. This CDR3 reads CASSPGQGASTF. CDR3 coding DNA: TGTGCCAGCAGCCCTGGACAGGGGGCGAGCACCTTC.

This clonotype occurred a few times. The V call is TRBV7-2, the J call TRBJ1-2; the match to TRBD1 covers 11 bases. After removal of 4 bases from V and 4 bases from J, the junction contained 8 bases not matched to a gene. The CDR3 length is 16 residues. CDR1 is SGHTA and CDR2 is FQGNSA in the germline V gene. CDR3 loop: CASSSTRTGGLYGYTF. The CDR3 DNA sequence: TGTGCCAGCAGCTCAACCCGGACAGGGGGCCTCTATGGCTACACCTTC.

This clonotype was recorded at least ten times. This chain links TRBV7-9 with TRBJ2-2, with D unclear. Germline CDR1 reads SEHNR; CDR2 reads FQNEAQ (reference sequence). The CDR3 spans 12 residues. The ends were cut back, 4 bases at V and 8 bases at J, with 8 bases in the middle. Written as DNA, the CDR3 is TGTGCCAGCAGCTCCATAGAGGGGGAGCTGTTTTTT. This translates into CASSSIEGELFF.